This T cell receptor (beta chain) is drawn from a study of T cell responses to AZD1222 COVID-19 vaccine. The V and J ends lost 1 base and 5 bases respectively, with 7 bases between them. Germline-derived CDR1 and CDR2 are MNHNS and SASEGT. There are 13 residues in the CDR3. Generated by immunoSEQ multiplex PCR, the TCRdb table keeps only in-frame clones and is missing some. Among 150,000 or so clones listed, roughly nine tenths were seen once. This sample comprised peripheral blood, obtained on day 0 of MenACWY control vaccination. The source is an adult in good health. The chain carries TRBV6-1 and TRBJ2-3, with no clear D. CDR3 in amino acids: CASSEEDEDTQYF. CDR3 nucleotides: TGTGCCAGCAGTGAAGAAGACGAAGATACGCAGTATTTT.